One and the same sample provided the 22 T cell receptor beta chains below, sequenced in a study of blood T cell repertoires in COVID-19. Here immunoSEQ multiplex PCR was the method, and the copy in TCRdb shows in-frame clones only, minus some. The sample includes under 300,000 clones, 86% of them seen just once. Sequencing used PBMCs or T cells enriched from blood (not recorded which). The source is a woman aged 40 to 49 with acute COVID-19.

This chain links TRBV6-1 with TRBJ2-1; TRBD2 matches at 10 bases. Germline-derived CDR1 and CDR2 are MNHNS and SASEGT. The CDR3 has 16 amino acids. V lost 1 base and J lost 6; bases outside the gene matches: 6. CDR3 amino acids: CASSEVRASGGNEQFF. The CDR3 nucleotides read TGTGCCAGCAGTGAAGTTCGGGCTAGCGGGGGCAATGAGCAGTTCTTC.

This chain uses TRBV5-5 with TRBJ2-2, with D hard to call. In germline, CDR1 is SGHKS, CDR2 YYEKEE (reference sequence). Trimming cost V 1 base and J 7 bases, with 8 bases left between them. CDR3 length equals 13 residues. The CDR3 DNA sequence: TGTGCCAGCAGCTTGAATAGTATCGGGGAGCTGTTTTTT. Translating it yields CASSLNSIGELFF.

A single count supports this clone. The chain carries TRBV12-5 and TRBJ2-7; D not certain. The CDR3 sequence is 8 residues long. The V end was cut by 11 bases, the J end by 6 bases, with 5 bases between. Germline values: CDR1 LGHNT, CDR2 FRNRAP. In DNA, the CDR3 is TGTGCTCCCGTCGAGCAGTACTTC. Protein product: CAPVEQYF.

V usage is TRBV5-1 and J usage is TRBJ2-1; 10 nucleotides agree with TRBD2. The CDR3 covers 16 residues. CDR1 SGHRS and CDR2 YFSETQ come from the germline V gene. The V and J ends lost 4 bases and 4 bases, in that order; junction bases with no gene match: 8. This CDR3 reads CASSDGLAETYNEQFF. The CDR3 coding sequence is TGCGCCAGCAGCGACGGACTAGCGGAGACATACAATGAGCAGTTCTTC.

The CDR3 region has the DNA TGTGCCAGCCCAGACAGGGGTCGCAGCAATCAGCCCCAGCATTTT. Residues: CASPDRGRSNQPQHF. The chain is built from TRBV7-8 and TRBJ1-5, with 8 positions matching TRBD1. The CDR3 spans 15 residues. Germline-derived CDR1 and CDR2 are SGHVS and FQNEAQ. V was clipped by 8 bases and J by 1 base; unmatched bases: 7.

V gene TRBV24-1 combines with J gene TRBJ1-2; TRBD1 agrees at 8 bases. Per the germline V gene, CDR1 is KGHDR and CDR2 is SFDVKD. The CDR3 has 15 residues. V was pared by 3 bases and J by 5 bases, with 7 bases of the junction left unmatched. The CDR3 nucleotides read TGTGCCACCAGTGATGTGAGGACAGGGACGTATGGCTACACCTTC. It is translated as CATSDVRTGTYGYTF.

The rearrangement joins TRBV19 to TRBJ1-2; 8 positions match TRBD1. The CDR3 loop spans 12 amino acids. V dropped 6 bases and J dropped 4; count of bases not matched to a gene: 1. CDR1 and CDR2 from the germline V gene are LNHDA and SQIVND (reference sequence). Here the CDR3 DNA reads TGTGCCAGTAGAACAGGGGGCTATGGCTACACCTTC. Its translation is CASRTGGYGYTF.

This clone appeared a few times. The chain joins TRBV11-3 to TRBJ2-1; 7 nucleotides match TRBD1. This CDR3 comprises 15 residues. From germline, CDR1 is SGHNT and CDR2 YENEEA. V gave up 7 bases and J gave up 6 bases; unmatched junction bases: 12. Here the CDR3 reads CASTLDRDGLNEQFF. The DNA for the CDR3 is TGTGCCAGCACCCTCGACAGGGATGGGCTCAATGAGCAGTTCTTC.

The chain has TRBV2 and TRBJ2-7, with TRBD2 identical over 9 bases. Germline V lookup: CDR1 SNHLY, CDR2 FYNNEI. This CDR3 has 14 amino acids. Trimming at V came to 8 bases and at J to 5 bases, leaving 10 bases not matched to a gene. Here the CDR3 reads CASRRGGGTHEQYF. The CDR3, as DNA: TGTGCCAGCCGCCGCGGGGGGGGCACGCACGAGCAGTACTTC.

The rearrangement uses TRBV9 and TRBJ2-1; 11 nucleotides align to TRBD2. Trimming cost V 3 bases and J 9 bases; bases outside gene matches: 8. This CDR3 is 15 amino acids long. Germline V gives CDR1 SGDLS, CDR2 YYNGEE. The CDR3 nucleotides are TGTGCCAGCAGCGAGCATAGCGGGAGGGAGGGTGAGCAGTTCTTC. This gives the protein CASSEHSGREGEQFF. The entire variable domain, with the rest obtained from reference TRBV9 and TRBJ2-1, is as follows: DSGVTQTPKHLITATGQRVTLRCSPRSGDLSVYWYQQSLDQGLQFLIQYYNGEERAKGNILERFSAQQFPDLHSELNLSSLELGDSALYFCASSEHSGREGEQFFGPGTRLTVL.

This sequence joins TRBV5-1 and TRBJ2-7, with a tentative D call TRBD2 (6 bases). The germline V and J ends were trimmed by 0 bases and 2 bases, with 15 bases remaining between them. Germline values: CDR1 SGHRS, CDR2 YFSETQ. The CDR3 covers 16 residues. DNA of the CDR3: TGCGCCAGCAGCTTGGCCGGGACTCCACAAACCTACGAGCAGTACTTC. Translation: CASSLAGTPQTYEQYF.

The rearrangement links TRBV28 to TRBJ2-7; D ambiguous. The germline gives CDR1 MDHEN, CDR2 SYDVKM. The CDR3 consists of 14 residues. The V and J ends lost 6 bases and 2 bases respectively, with 14 bases between them. CDR3 bases: TGTGCCAGCAGCGAGCGAGACCGTCCCTACGAGCAGTACTTC. Translating it yields CASSERDRPYEQYF.

This chain links TRBV5-1 with TRBJ2-1; perhaps TRBD1 as D (6 bases). The CDR3 extends over 15 amino acids. Deletions cut 2 bases from V and 7 bases from J, with 16 bases between. CDR1 is SGHRS, CDR2 YFSETQ, per germline. CDR3 loop: CASSLRFGRGNEQFF. CDR3 coding DNA: TGCGCCAGCAGCTTACGGTTCGGTAGGGGGAATGAGCAGTTCTTC.

J is TRBJ2-1 and V is TRBV7-3; 7 positions agree with TRBD2. J gave up 10 bases and V 5 bases, and 8 bases lay outside the gene matches. This CDR3 has 13 residues. CDR1 and CDR2 from the germline V gene are SGHTA and FQGTGA. The CDR3 loop reads CASSPRWGGEQFF. CDR3 nucleotide sequence: TGTGCCAGCAGCCCCCGTTGGGGGGGAGAGCAGTTCTTC.

The chain combines TRBV19 with TRBJ2-3, with 9 bases that match TRBD2. The CDR3 covers 15 residues. Germline V lookup: CDR1 LNHDA, CDR2 SQIVND (reference sequence). With V trimmed by 6 bases and J by 4 bases, 8 bases remained unmatched. This CDR3 reads CASRSLAGAADTQYF. The CDR3 DNA reads as TGTGCCAGTAGATCATTAGCGGGAGCGGCAGATACGCAGTATTTT.

This chain links TRBV29-1 with TRBJ2-7; the match to TRBD1 covers 8 bases. This CDR3 has 13 amino acids. Germline V gene data show CDR1 as SQVTM and CDR2 as ANQGSEA. The V gene end was trimmed by 5 bases and the J gene end by 2 bases; junction bases not matched to a gene: 5. The CDR3, as DNA: TGCAGCGTTTCTTGGACAGGGACCTACGAGCAGTACTTC. As protein: CSVSWTGTYEQYF.

J is TRBJ1-1 and V is TRBV19, with 9 positions matching TRBD1. Germline V CDR1 and CDR2: LNHDA, SQIVND (reference sequence). After removal of 10 bases from V and 4 bases from J, the junction contained 13 bases not matched to a gene. This CDR3 spans 15 amino acids. Here the CDR3 DNA reads TGTGCCACGGTCCGGGACAGGGTTTCTGGCACTGAAGCTTTCTTT. It specifies CATVRDRVSGTEAFF.

V usage is TRBV9 and J usage is TRBJ1-4; no reliable D call. Deletions cut 0 bases from V and 7 bases from J, with 13 bases between. Per germline, CDR1 SGDLS and CDR2 YYNGEE. CDR3 length: 15 residues. Written as DNA, the CDR3 is TGTGCCAGCAGCGTAGATTCCCGTCCCCTTGAAAAACTGTTTTTT. Protein: CASSVDSRPLEKLFF.

The chain uses TRBV6-2 or TRBV6-3 and TRBJ1-3; weak D call: TRBD1 (6 bases). Germline CDR1 reads MNHEY; CDR2 reads SVGEGT. Between the trimmed V and J ends, which lost 8 bases and 3 bases, there was a span of 11 bases. CDR3 size: 13 residues. The CDR3 sequence is CASGSGVGNTIYF. The CDR3, as DNA: TGTGCCAGCGGTTCAGGGGTTGGAAACACCATATATTTT.

The chain joins TRBV29-1 to TRBJ1-2; a weak D match, TRBD1 (6 bases). From germline, CDR1 is SQVTM and CDR2 ANQGSEA. The CDR3 spans 12 residues. Deletions cut 7 bases from V and 5 bases from J, with 14 bases between. The CDR3 sequence: CSAPRGGYGYTF. In nucleotides, the CDR3 is TGCAGCGCCCCAAGGGGGGGGTATGGCTACACCTTC.

This clone was found once. The V and J genes are TRBV5-4 and TRBJ1-1, with 9 nucleotides matching TRBD1. V was clipped by 8 bases and J by 0 bases; unmatched bases: 8. Germline values: CDR1 SGHNT, CDR2 YYREEE (reference sequence). This CDR3 is built from 15 residues. CDR3 loop: CASTRDRVMNTEAFF. DNA for the CDR3: TGTGCCAGTACGCGGGACAGGGTAATGAACACTGAAGCTTTCTTT.

This chain uses TRBV3-1 (or the pseudogene TRBV3-2) with TRBJ1-6; TRBD1 might be the D (6 bases). There are 15 residues in the CDR3. V shed 1 base and J shed 11 bases, with 15 bases lying between them. Germline CDR1 LGHDT, CDR2 YNNKEL (reference sequence). In nucleotides, the CDR3 is TGTGCCAGCAGCCAAGGTGGAGCGGGGGCGACACCCCTCCACTTT. Amino acid sequence: CASSQGGAGATPLHF.